Following are 28 T cell receptor beta chains from one sample sequenced in a study of blood T cell repertoires in COVID-19. Clones were read by immunoSEQ multiplex PCR, and TCRdb kept only the in-frame ones, dropping some. The top ten hold 1% to 1.5% of the sample, which has about 90,000 clones, 86% seen once. Sequencing was carried out using peripheral blood. Source of these receptors: an elderly man with active or convalescent COVID-19.

The chain links TRBV5-4 to TRBJ2-1; 10 bases match TRBD1. The CDR3 spans 15 residues. Germline V gene sequence: CDR1 SGHNT, CDR2 YYREEE (reference sequence). The ends lost 3 bases at V and 4 bases at J; junction bases unmatched: 4. CDR3 sequence: CASSSTGGLYNEQFF. The CDR3 bases are TGTGCCAGCAGCTCGACAGGGGGCTTGTACAATGAGCAGTTCTTC. The whole variable domain, filled in from reference TRBV5-4 and TRBJ2-1, reads ETGVTQSPTHLIKTRGQQVTLRCSSQSGHNTVSWYQQALGQGPQFIFQYYREEENGRGNFPPRFSGLQFPNYSSELNVNALELDDSALYLCASSSTGGLYNEQFFGPGTRLTVL.

The chain recombines TRBV25-1 with TRBJ2-3; 11 bases are a match to TRBD2. Germline loops: CDR1 MGHDK, CDR2 SYGVNS. The ends lost 4 bases at V and 4 bases at J; junction bases unmatched: 10. This CDR3 contains 17 residues. This chain's CDR3 is CASSVITSGSIPDTQYF. Written as DNA, the CDR3 is TGTGCCAGCAGTGTTATCACTAGCGGGAGTATACCAGATACGCAGTATTTT.

The chain uses TRBV9 and TRBJ2-1; TRBD2 agrees at 9 bases. This CDR3 has 15 residues. CDR1 is SGDLS, CDR2 YYNGEE, per germline. V lost 0 bases to trimming and J lost 5 bases; unmatched junction nucleotides: 3. The CDR3 DNA reads TGTGCCAGCAGCGTAGAGTCTAGCGGGAACAATGAGCAGTTCTTC. It is translated as CASSVESSGNNEQFF.

The chain couples TRBV10-1 to TRBJ1-2; 8 bases fit TRBD1. The germline V gene has CDR1 WNHNN and CDR2 SYGVQD (reference sequence). J lost 4 bases, V lost 6 bases, and 10 bases had no gene match. This CDR3 spans 15 amino acids. The CDR3 loop reads CASRHDRGPGYGYTF. DNA of the CDR3: TGCGCCAGCAGGCATGACAGGGGACCTGGCTATGGCTACACCTTC.

The V call is TRBV10-3, the J call TRBJ2-1; tentative D call: TRBD2 (6 bases). CDR1 and CDR2 (germline): ENHRY, SYGVKD. V shed 2 bases and J shed 5 bases, with 10 bases lying between them. This CDR3 has 14 amino acids. CDR3: CAISEGTWDNEQFF. In DNA form, the CDR3 reads TGTGCCATCAGTGAGGGGACTTGGGACAATGAGCAGTTCTTC.

Of note for this clone: The germline gene is not matched at one end of the junction; a read error may be the cause. In the same sample, other DNA sequences code for this CDR3. This chain links TRBV19 with TRBJ2-7; 8 positions agree with TRBD2. Germline V gives CDR1 LNHDA, CDR2 SQIVND (reference sequence). CDR3 size: 16 residues. The CDR3, as DNA: TGTGCCAGTAGATCGACTAGCGCGCCGGGTTCCTATGAGCAGTACTTC. Encoded protein: CASRSTSAPGSYEQYF.

The table lists this clone with a few counts. The V and J genes are TRBV7-9 and TRBJ2-3, with 7 bases that match TRBD2. Germline CDR1 SEHNR, CDR2 FQNEAQ (reference sequence). After removal of 1 base from V and 2 bases from J, the junction contained 9 bases not matched to a gene. The CDR3 contains 17 residues. Here the CDR3 reads CASSLGLREWFTDTQYF. DNA of the CDR3: TGTGCCAGCAGCTTAGGGTTGCGGGAGTGGTTCACAGATACGCAGTATTTT.

The J gene is TRBJ1-2, the V gene TRBV3-1 (or the pseudogene TRBV3-2), with D maybe TRBD1 (5 bases). This CDR3 is 15 amino acids long. With 4 bases removed from V and 8 bases from J, the gap between germline ends came to 20 bases. Per the germline V gene, CDR1 is LGHDT and CDR2 is YNNKEL (reference sequence). CDR3 in amino acids: CASSPMAGGAGGYTF. CDR3 in DNA: TGTGCCAGCAGCCCCATGGCGGGAGGGGCCGGAGGCTACACCTTC.

The gene calls are TRBV9 and TRBJ2-7; 7 bases match TRBD2. There are 13 residues in the CDR3. Germline lookup yields CDR1 SGDLS and CDR2 YYNGEE. Trimming took 3 bases from V and 7 from J; bases not matched to a gene: 7. CDR3: CASSGAGEGEQYF. CDR3 in DNA: TGTGCCAGCAGCGGGGCGGGAGAGGGTGAGCAGTACTTC. Complete variable domain (other parts from reference TRBV9 and TRBJ2-7): DSGVTQTPKHLITATGQRVTLRCSPRSGDLSVYWYQQSLDQGLQFLIQYYNGEERAKGNILERFSAQQFPDLHSELNLSSLELGDSALYFCASSGAGEGEQYFGPGTRLTVT.

The J gene is TRBJ1-3, the V gene TRBV19, with D possibly being TRBD1 (5 bases). The CDR3 totals 16 residues. Germline CDR1 LNHDA, CDR2 SQIVND (reference sequence). V lost 4 bases and J lost 0, with 13 bases in between. CDR3 region: CASSTWDGSSGNTIYF. The CDR3 DNA follows: TGTGCCAGTAGTACCTGGGACGGGAGCTCTGGAAACACCATATATTTT.

This clone was observed a single time. The chain carries TRBV4-1 and TRBJ1-4, with D uncertain. Germline V lookup: CDR1 MGHRA, CDR2 YSYEKL. Trimming stripped 1 base from V and 6 bases from J, with 9 bases between. The CDR3 contains 14 residues. The CDR3 spells CASSQGLADEKLFF. DNA for the CDR3: TGCGCCAGCAGCCAAGGGCTGGCAGATGAAAAACTGTTTTTT.

The chain has TRBV7-8 and TRBJ2-3, with D hard to call. Trimming cost V 4 bases and J 4 bases, with 3 bases left between them. The CDR3 spans 11 residues. In germline, CDR1 is SGHVS, CDR2 FQNEAQ. DNA for the CDR3: TGTGCCAGCAGCTCCTCAGATACGCAGTATTTT. Its translation: CASSSSDTQYF.

The chain recombines TRBV10-3 with TRBJ2-7; TRBD2 agrees at 14 bases. V shed 6 bases and J 3 bases; nucleotides not matched to a gene: 4. CDR1 and CDR2 (germline): ENHRY, SYGVKD. The CDR3 has 15 residues. CDR3 DNA: TGTGCCATCAGCGGGACTAGCGGGAGTCTCTACGAGCAGTACTTC. Translating gives CAISGTSGSLYEQYF.

This clone was recorded a few times. This chain links TRBV18 with TRBJ1-2, with no clear D. V was clipped by 2 bases and J by 9 bases, with 13 bases between them. The CDR3 length is 13 residues. Per germline, CDR1 KGHSH and CDR2 LQKENI. DNA for the CDR3: TGTGCCAGCTCACCAGAGGGATCTTCGAGCTACACCTTC. Its translation is CASSPEGSSSYTF.

The V gene is TRBV20-1, the J gene TRBJ1-5; 7 bases map to TRBD1. The CDR3 is 14 residues long. Germline CDR1 DFQATT, CDR2 SNEGSKA (reference sequence). The V segment lost 3 bases and the J segment 4 bases; nucleotides outside the gene matches: 6. In DNA form, the CDR3 reads TGCAGTGCTAGTACCGGGACAGCTAATCAGCCCCAGCATTTT. Translated: CSASTGTANQPQHF.

V gene TRBV4-1 combines with J gene TRBJ1-2; maybe TRBD1 (6 bases). Trimming removed 7 bases at V and 6 bases at J, with 21 bases between. The V gene's germline CDR1 is MGHRA and CDR2 YSYEKL. This CDR3 comprises 15 residues. The CDR3 sequence: CASTLVTGKGDGYTF. The CDR3 nucleotides are TGCGCCAGCACCCTCGTAACAGGGAAGGGGGATGGCTACACCTTC.

V usage is TRBV7-8 and J usage is TRBJ2-3, with D perhaps matching TRBD2 (6 bases). CDR3 length: 16 residues. Trimming cost V 1 base and J 2 bases, with 13 bases left between them. Germline V gene data show CDR1 as SGHVS and CDR2 as FQNEAQ. CDR3 protein: CASSLGGAGPTDTQYF. CDR3 nucleotide sequence: TGTGCCAGCAGCTTAGGAGGGGCGGGGCCCACAGATACGCAGTATTTT.

The rearrangement uses TRBV11-3 and TRBJ2-7, with D tentatively TRBD1 (5 bases). Germline V gene lookup returns CDR1 SGHNT and CDR2 YENEEA. V was clipped by 6 bases and J by 2 bases, with 17 bases between them. The CDR3 loop spans 15 amino acids. This chain's CDR3 is CASRLGVRRAYEQYF. The CDR3 region has the DNA TGTGCCAGCAGACTCGGAGTCCGCAGGGCCTACGAGCAGTACTTC.

This clone has only a few counts. The rearrangement links TRBV6-1 to TRBJ2-7; 11 bases line up with TRBD2. The CDR3 runs 15 residues. The germline V gene has CDR1 MNHNS and CDR2 SASEGT. Trimming took 2 bases from V and 3 from J; bases not matched to a gene: 3. CDR3 DNA sequence: TGTGCCAGCAGTGAAACCACTAGCGGGAGCTACGAGCAGTACTTC. It yields the protein CASSETTSGSYEQYF.

This clone has only one observation. The rearrangement joins TRBV30 to TRBJ2-7, with 10 bases aligning to TRBD1. The CDR3 length is 14 residues. Germline V gene lookup returns CDR1 GTSNPN and CDR2 SVGIG (reference sequence). J was trimmed by 5 bases and V by 6 bases; bases with no gene match: 10. DNA for the CDR3: TGTGCCTGCTACCTCCGGGACAGGGGCAACGAGCAGTACTTC. This codes for CACYLRDRGNEQYF. Drawing the rest from reference TRBV30 and TRBJ2-7, the complete variable domain is SQTIHQWPATLVQPVGSPLSLECTVEGTSNPNLYWYRQAAGRGLQLLFYSVGIGQISSEVPQNLSASRPQDRQFILSSKKLLLSDSGFYLCACYLRDRGNEQYFGPGTRLTVT.

This clone has just one count. This chain uses TRBV3-1 (or the pseudogene TRBV3-2) with TRBJ2-7, with 8 nucleotides matching TRBD2. The CDR3 runs 14 residues. In germline, CDR1 is LGHDT, CDR2 YNNKEL (reference sequence). V shed 1 base and J 6 bases; nucleotides not matched to a gene: 5. The CDR3 spells CASSQVSGSTEQYF. The CDR3 DNA follows: TGTGCCAGCAGCCAAGTCAGCGGGAGCACCGAGCAGTACTTC.

J is TRBJ2-7 and V is TRBV5-5, with D possibly TRBD2 on 6 matching bases. The CDR3 length is 16 residues. Germline CDR1 and CDR2: SGHKS and YYEKEE (reference sequence). Trimming removed 4 bases from V and 2 bases from J, with 19 bases in between. The CDR3 DNA follows: TGTGCCAGCAGCCCGGCCCCGATGGCGGGGACCTACGAGCAGTACTTC. Translation gives CASSPAPMAGTYEQYF.

The J gene is TRBJ1-1, the V gene TRBV4-1; D possibly corresponds to TRBD1 (5 bases). The length of the CDR3 is 16 residues. Looked up from germline, CDR1 is MGHRA and CDR2 is YSYEKL. The V and J ends lost 2 bases and 1 base respectively, with 14 bases between them. Here the CDR3 reads CASSQYVDRSNTEAFF. DNA for the CDR3: TGCGCCAGCAGCCAATACGTCGACAGATCGAACACTGAAGCTTTCTTT.

The chain is built from TRBV28 and TRBJ2-7, with D possibly being TRBD1 (6 bases). CDR3 length equals 13 residues. Trimming removed 8 bases from V and 9 bases from J, with 20 bases in between. The germline V gene encodes CDR1 MDHEN and CDR2 SYDVKM. This CDR3 is CASGRGRGSGQYF. CDR3 DNA sequence: TGTGCCAGCGGCCGGGGCAGGGGTTCGGGGCAGTACTTC. Looking up the rest from reference TRBV28 and TRBJ2-7 gives the full variable domain: DVKVTQSSRYLVKRTGEKVFLECVQDMDHENMFWYRQDPGLGLRLIYFSYDVKMKEKGDIPEGYSVSREKKERFSLILESASTNQTSMYLCASGRGRGSGQYFGPGTRLTVT.

The J gene is TRBJ2-3, the V gene TRBV2; weak D call: TRBD2 (5 bases). The CDR3 consists of 10 residues. V gave up 8 bases and J gave up 10 bases, with 10 bases separating them. In germline, CDR1 is SNHLY, CDR2 FYNNEI. CDR3 DNA: TGTGCCAGCGAAAAGGGAGCGCAGTATTTT. Translated: CASEKGAQYF.

The chain is built from TRBV13 and TRBJ2-3; D not resolved. From germline, CDR1 is PRHDT and CDR2 FYEKMQ (reference sequence). V was trimmed by 4 bases and J by 1 base, leaving 15 bases between them. The CDR3 is 16 residues long. CDR3 nucleotides: TGTGCCAGCAGCTCCATCTTAAACACAGGCACAGATACGCAGTATTTT. Its protein is CASSSILNTGTDTQYF.

The gene calls are TRBV4-2 and TRBJ1-4; D is possibly TRBD1 (6 bases). The CDR3 contains 15 residues. The germline CDR1 and CDR2 sequences are LGHNA and YNFKEQ. V gave up 7 bases and J gave up 6 bases, with 18 bases separating them. In DNA form, the CDR3 reads TGTGCCAGCAAACGAGGGGGGGGTCATGATGAAAAACTGTTTTTT. It yields the protein CASKRGGGHDEKLFF.

This sequence joins TRBV15 and TRBJ1-4, with 9 nucleotides matching TRBD1. The V segment lost 1 base and the J segment 7 bases; nucleotides outside the gene matches: 4. CDR1 is LNHNV, CDR2 YYDKDF, per germline (reference sequence). CDR3 length equals 15 residues. DNA of the CDR3: TGTGCCACCAGCAGAGGACAGGGGGGCGGTGAAAAACTGTTTTTT. Protein sequence: CATSRGQGGGEKLFF.